The text below deals with one T cell receptor beta chain. The CDR3 sequence is 15 residues long. Germline V gene lookup returns CDR1 MNHEY and CDR2 SVGEGT. This record comes from a study of T cells expressing NK-cell markers. TCRdb processed the 5' RACE reads again and assigns one entry to each CDR3 protein, with no DNA. Its table records 350,000 to 450,000 distinct CDR3 sequences. The material sequenced was blood T cells: a sorted CD56 or NKG2C T cell subset, CD4+ or CD8+ T cells, or bulk PBMC T cells (not recorded which). The sequence was obtained from a man aged 18 to 70 in good health. The chain is built from TRBV6-2 or TRBV6-3 and TRBJ1-2; TCRdb reports TRBD1, a call that lacks DNA to check it against. This chain's CDR3 is CATVSGQPRDYGYTF.